The 21 T cell receptor beta chains in this list originate from one sample, sequenced in a study of shared clonotypes between healthy human individuals. TCRdb's table, derived via immunoSEQ multiplex PCR, lists solely in-frame clones and lacks some. The data contain 700,000 or so clones, roughly 78% of them seen just once; the ten biggest clones take up about 1.8%. The sample consisted of memory CD4+ T cells sorted from blood. Subset of the sample: CD45RA-negative fraction. Receptors originate from a woman under 40 in good health.

The J gene is TRBJ2-2, the V gene TRBV2, with TRBD1 matching over 7 bases. Per the germline V gene, CDR1 is SNHLY and CDR2 is FYNNEI. The CDR3 is 14 amino acids. V lost 8 bases, J lost 4 bases, and 7 bases stayed unmatched. The CDR3: CASFRQGSTGELFF. CDR3 bases: TGTGCCAGCTTTAGACAGGGTAGCACCGGGGAGCTGTTTTTT. Full variable domain (missing parts from reference TRBV2 and TRBJ2-2): EPEVTQTPSHQVTQMGQEVILRCVPISNHLYFYWYRQILGQKVEFLVSFYNNEISEKSEIFDDQFSVERPDGSNFTLKIRSTKLEDSAMYFCASFRQGSTGELFFGEGSRLTVL.

The V gene is TRBV7-2, the J gene TRBJ1-2, with 7 nucleotides matching TRBD1. The ends lost 2 bases at V and 7 bases at J; junction bases unmatched: 7. CDR3 length: 14 residues. Germline-derived CDR1 and CDR2 are SGHTA and FQGNSA. CDR3 sequence: CASSLIGGGGGYTF. CDR3 sequence (DNA): TGTGCCAGCAGCTTAATAGGGGGCGGAGGTGGCTACACCTTC.

The V call is TRBV19, the J call TRBJ2-6; D unclear. This CDR3 has 15 amino acids. The germline V and J ends were trimmed by 6 bases and 0 bases, with 9 bases remaining between them. Per germline, CDR1 LNHDA and CDR2 SQIVND (reference sequence). CDR3 in amino acids: CASSRTDSGANVLTF. CDR3 sequence (DNA): TGTGCCAGTAGCCGGACGGACTCTGGGGCCAACGTCCTGACTTTC.

The J gene is TRBJ2-1, the V gene TRBV5-1; possibly TRBD1 for D (6 bases). Germline CDR1 SGHRS, CDR2 YFSETQ. Trimming shortened V by 5 bases and J by 4 bases, and 13 bases separated the two germline ends. CDR3 length: 14 amino acids. The CDR3 DNA reads as TGCGCCAGCAGGTCAGGGGAACCTTACAATGAGCAGTTCTTC. Translating it yields CASRSGEPYNEQFF.

The CDR3: CASSLVISGPQETQYF. The DNA for the CDR3 is TGTGCCAGCAGCTTAGTTATTAGCGGGCCCCAAGAGACCCAGTACTTC. The genes are TRBV7-6 and TRBJ2-5; 7 bases are shared with TRBD2. The germline gives CDR1 SGHVS, CDR2 FNYEAQ. CDR3 length: 16 amino acids. The trim removed 1 base at V and 1 base at J, leaving 6 bases unmatched.

V and J are TRBV15 and TRBJ2-1; possible D gene TRBD2, 5 bases. The V gene's germline CDR1 is LNHNV and CDR2 YYDKDF (reference sequence). Trimming removed 5 bases at V and 4 bases at J, with 15 bases between. CDR3 length: 15 residues. CDR3 bases: TGTGCCACCAGCCTAAATCCCCGGGAATACAATGAGCAGTTCTTC. Amino acids: CATSLNPREYNEQFF. The variable domain in full, completed from reference TRBV15 and TRBJ2-1, reads DAMVIQNPRYQVTQFGKPVTLSCSQTLNHNVMYWYQQKSSQAPKLLFHYYDKDFNNEADTPDNFQSRRPNTSFCFLDIRSPGLGDTAMYLCATSLNPREYNEQFFGPGTRLTVL.

The chain recombines TRBV14 with TRBJ2-3, with 11 positions matching TRBD2. The V gene end was trimmed by 3 bases and the J gene end by 6 bases; junction bases not matched to a gene: 14. Germline lookup yields CDR1 SGHDN and CDR2 FVKESK. This CDR3 has 18 residues. The CDR3 here is CASSQGLAALTQGDTQYF. The CDR3 DNA is TGTGCCAGCAGCCAGGGACTAGCGGCCCTCACACAGGGGGATACGCAGTATTTT. Supplemented by reference TRBV14 and TRBJ2-3, the full variable domain reads EAGVTQFPSHSVIEKGQTVTLRCDPISGHDNLYWYRRVMGKEIKFLLHFVKESKQDESGMPNNRFLAERTGGTYSTLKVQPAELEDSGVYFCASSQGLAALTQGDTQYFGPGTRLTVL.

Notes on this clone: Additional DNA sequences in this sample encode the identical CDR3. The J gene is TRBJ2-2, the V gene TRBV6-6; D is unclear. This CDR3 is 13 amino acids long. The germline V gene encodes CDR1 MNHNY and CDR2 SVGAGI (reference sequence). Trimming cost V 4 bases and J 1 base, with 4 bases left between them. CDR3 sequence (DNA): TGTGCCAGCAGTTCGGGGAACACCGGGGAGCTGTTTTTT. Protein product: CASSSGNTGELFF.

J is TRBJ1-5 and V is TRBV29-1; 9 bases agree with TRBD1. Germline values: CDR1 SQVTM, CDR2 ANQGSEA. The CDR3 is made up of 12 amino acids. The V and J ends lost 6 bases and 5 bases, in that order; junction bases with no gene match: 2. CDR3 amino acids: CSVTGGDQPQHF. Here the CDR3 DNA reads TGCAGCGTGACAGGGGGAGATCAGCCCCAGCATTTT.

This clone was detected a few times. The V gene is TRBV11-2, the J gene TRBJ2-3, with 9 bases matching TRBD2. Germline loops: CDR1 SGHAT, CDR2 FQNNGV. The CDR3 sequence is 15 residues long. Losses at the gene ends were 5 bases for V and 3 bases for J; bases not matched to a gene: 6. CDR3 sequence reads: CASSQIAGETDTQYF. The CDR3 nucleotides read TGTGCCAGCAGCCAAATAGCGGGAGAGACAGATACGCAGTATTTT. The whole variable domain, filled in from reference TRBV11-2 and TRBJ2-3, reads EAGVAQSPRYKIIEKRQSVAFWCNPISGHATLYWYQQILGQGPKLLIQFQNNGVVDDSQLPKDRFSAERLKGVDSTLKIQPAKLEDSAVYLCASSQIAGETDTQYFGPGTRLTVL.

The chain links TRBV29-1 to TRBJ1-1; D unresolved. V was shortened by 1 base and J by 0 bases, with 6 bases between the two germline ends. The CDR3 is 13 amino acids. The germline V gene has CDR1 SQVTM and CDR2 ANQGSEA. The chain's CDR3 is CSVEALMNTEAFF. The CDR3 coding sequence is TGCAGCGTTGAAGCCCTAATGAACACTGAAGCTTTCTTT.

The gene calls are TRBV4-1 and TRBJ2-3; D call uncertain. The germline gives CDR1 MGHRA, CDR2 YSYEKL. Trimming took off 3 bases at V and 8 bases at J, with 15 bases between the two ends. The CDR3 is 14 residues long. CDR3 residues: CASSHHLEVVTQYF. The CDR3 nucleotides are TGCGCCAGCAGCCACCACCTAGAAGTTGTTACGCAGTATTTT.

The V gene is TRBV30, the J gene TRBJ2-1; 13 nucleotides align to TRBD2. The CDR3 has 13 amino acids. With V trimmed by 5 bases and J by 10 bases, 5 bases remained unmatched. The germline V gene has CDR1 GTSNPN and CDR2 SVGIG (reference sequence). CDR3 in amino acids: CAWGLAGVLEQFF. The CDR3 nucleotides are TGTGCCTGGGGACTAGCGGGAGTCCTCGAGCAGTTCTTC.

This clone was observed a few times. The CDR3 reads CASSLSGGVRPNEKLFF. The CDR3 nucleotides are TGTGCCAGCAGCTTATCAGGGGGCGTTCGCCCTAATGAAAAACTGTTTTTT. This sequence joins TRBV7-8 and TRBJ1-4; TRBD1 agrees at 8 bases. Germline lookup yields CDR1 SGHVS and CDR2 FQNEAQ. The CDR3 length is 17 residues. With V trimmed by 2 bases and J by 3 bases, 8 bases remained unmatched.

V is TRBV4-1 and J is TRBJ2-5; TRBD2 agrees at 12 bases. The germline V gene has CDR1 MGHRA and CDR2 YSYEKL. Trimming took 2 bases from V and 3 from J; bases not matched to a gene: 7. The CDR3 loop spans 17 amino acids. CDR3 residues: CASSQPSSGRAKETQYF. The CDR3 DNA sequence: TGCGCCAGCAGCCAACCTTCTAGCGGGAGGGCAAAAGAGACCCAGTACTTC.

The chain uses TRBV27 and TRBJ2-5; D remains unclear. Trimming took 2 bases from V and 2 from J, leaving 12 bases between them. Germline V gene lookup returns CDR1 MNHEY and CDR2 SMNVEV (reference sequence). This CDR3 spans 15 amino acids. DNA for the CDR3: TGTGCCAGCAGTTTACGGCTCAGTTCTCAAGAGACCCAGTACTTC. Residues: CASSLRLSSQETQYF.

V usage is TRBV16 and J usage is TRBJ1-1; 9 positions match TRBD1. J gave up 3 bases and V 0 bases, and 8 bases lay outside the gene matches. This CDR3 spans 17 amino acids. The germline V gene has CDR1 KGHSY and CDR2 FQNENV. The DNA of the CDR3 is TGTGCCAGCAGCCAATCCTCCAGACAGGGGGTGGACACTGAAGCTTTCTTT. This sequence encodes CASSQSSRQGVDTEAFF.

The V call is TRBV5-1, the J call TRBJ2-3; tentative D call: TRBD2 (5 bases). Trimming pared 0 bases from V and 6 bases from J, leaving 8 bases between. This CDR3 has 13 amino acids. CDR1 is SGHRS, CDR2 YFSETQ, per germline. CDR3 residues: CASSLADYDTQYF. CDR3 nucleotide sequence: TGCGCCAGCAGCTTGGCCGACTATGATACGCAGTATTTT. Filled out from reference TRBV5-1 and TRBJ2-3, the complete variable domain reads KAGVTQTPRYLIKTRGQQVTLSCSPISGHRSVSWYQQTPGQGLQFLFEYFSETQRNKGNFPGRFSGRQFSNSRSEMNVSTLELGDSALYLCASSLADYDTQYFGPGTRLTVL.

The chain uses TRBV11-2 and TRBJ2-1; 7 bases align to TRBD1. The CDR3 is 13 amino acids. Looked up from germline, CDR1 is SGHAT and CDR2 is FQNNGV. V shed 7 bases and J 4 bases; nucleotides not matched to a gene: 4. The DNA for the CDR3 is TGTGCCAGCATTGGGGGACAGTACAATGAGCAGTTCTTC. Protein: CASIGGQYNEQFF.

The chain uses TRBV9 and TRBJ1-4, with D unresolved. Trimming cost V 0 bases and J 8 bases, with 14 bases left between them. Germline V gene sequence: CDR1 SGDLS, CDR2 YYNGEE. The CDR3 totals 15 residues. The CDR3 region is CASSVGVGNVEKLFF. DNA of the CDR3: TGTGCCAGCAGCGTAGGGGTGGGGAATGTCGAAAAACTGTTTTTT.

This clone has just one count. The chain carries TRBV14 and TRBJ2-3, with 12 nucleotides matching TRBD2. The CDR3 has 18 amino acids. The V gene's germline CDR1 is SGHDN and CDR2 FVKESK. V lost 2 bases to trimming and J lost 0 bases; unmatched junction nucleotides: 6. The CDR3 bases are TGTGCCAGCAGCCAACCTCGACTAGCGGGAGCTAGCACAGATACGCAGTATTTT. As protein: CASSQPRLAGASTDTQYF.